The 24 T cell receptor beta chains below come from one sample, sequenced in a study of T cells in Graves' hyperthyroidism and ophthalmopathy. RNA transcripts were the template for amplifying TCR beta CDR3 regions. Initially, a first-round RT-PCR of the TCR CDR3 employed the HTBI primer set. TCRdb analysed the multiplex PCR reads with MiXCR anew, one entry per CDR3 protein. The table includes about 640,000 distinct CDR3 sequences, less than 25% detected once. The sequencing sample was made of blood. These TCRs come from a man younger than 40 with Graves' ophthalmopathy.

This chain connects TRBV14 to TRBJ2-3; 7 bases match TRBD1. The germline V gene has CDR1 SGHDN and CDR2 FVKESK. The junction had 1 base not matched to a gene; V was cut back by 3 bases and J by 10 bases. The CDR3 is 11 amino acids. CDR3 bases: TGTGCCAGCAGCCACGGACAGGCGCAGTATTTT. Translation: CASSHGQAQYF.

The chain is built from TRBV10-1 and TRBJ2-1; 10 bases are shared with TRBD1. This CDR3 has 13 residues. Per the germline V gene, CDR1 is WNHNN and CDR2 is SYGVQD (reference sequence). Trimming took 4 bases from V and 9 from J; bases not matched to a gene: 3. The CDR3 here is CASSGQGAREQFF. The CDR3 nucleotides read TGCGCCAGCAGTGGACAGGGGGCCCGTGAGCAGTTCTTC.

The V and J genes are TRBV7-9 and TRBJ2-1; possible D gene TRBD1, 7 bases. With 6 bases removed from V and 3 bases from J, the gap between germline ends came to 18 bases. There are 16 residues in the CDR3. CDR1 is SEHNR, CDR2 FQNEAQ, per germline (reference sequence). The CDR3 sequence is CASRSRGTLNYNEQFF. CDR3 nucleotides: TGTGCCAGCAGAAGCAGGGGGACTCTTAACTACAATGAGCAGTTCTTC.

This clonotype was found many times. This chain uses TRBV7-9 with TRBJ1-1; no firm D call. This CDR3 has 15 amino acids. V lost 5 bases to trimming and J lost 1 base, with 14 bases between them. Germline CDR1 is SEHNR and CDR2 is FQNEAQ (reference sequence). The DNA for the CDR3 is TGTGCCAGCAGCCCGGAACAGTTAAAGAACACTGAAGCTTTCTTT. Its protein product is CASSPEQLKNTEAFF.

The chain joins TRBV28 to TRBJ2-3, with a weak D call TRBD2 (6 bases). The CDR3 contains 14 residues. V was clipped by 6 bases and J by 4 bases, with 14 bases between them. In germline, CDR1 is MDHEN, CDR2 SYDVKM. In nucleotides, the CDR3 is TGTGCCAGCAGGCCTAGGAGGGTTCCAGATACGCAGTATTTT. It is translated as CASRPRRVPDTQYF. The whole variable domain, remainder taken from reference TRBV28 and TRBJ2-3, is DVKVTQSSRYLVKRTGEKVFLECVQDMDHENMFWYRQDPGLGLRLIYFSYDVKMKEKGDIPEGYSVSREKKERFSLILESASTNQTSMYLCASRPRRVPDTQYFGPGTRLTVL.

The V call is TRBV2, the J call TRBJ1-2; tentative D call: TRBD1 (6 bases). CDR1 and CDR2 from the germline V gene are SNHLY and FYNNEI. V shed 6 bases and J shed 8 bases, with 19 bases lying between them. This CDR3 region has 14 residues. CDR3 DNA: TGTGCCAGCAGGGAGGACAGTAAGGTACTCGGCTACACCTTC. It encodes CASREDSKVLGYTF.

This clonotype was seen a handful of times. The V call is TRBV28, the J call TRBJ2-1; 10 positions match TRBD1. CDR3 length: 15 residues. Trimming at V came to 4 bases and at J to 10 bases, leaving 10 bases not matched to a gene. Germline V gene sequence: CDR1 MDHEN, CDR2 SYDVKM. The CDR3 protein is CASSSAGTGAQEQFF. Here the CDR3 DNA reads TGTGCCAGCAGTTCAGCCGGGACAGGGGCTCAGGAGCAGTTCTTC.

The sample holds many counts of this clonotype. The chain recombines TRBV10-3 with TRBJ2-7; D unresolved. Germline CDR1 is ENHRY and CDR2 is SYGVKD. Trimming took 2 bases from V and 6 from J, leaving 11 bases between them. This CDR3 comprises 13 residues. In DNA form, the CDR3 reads TGTGCCATCAGTGAGCGCGGCCTAACCGAGCAGTACTTC. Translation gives CAISERGLTEQYF.

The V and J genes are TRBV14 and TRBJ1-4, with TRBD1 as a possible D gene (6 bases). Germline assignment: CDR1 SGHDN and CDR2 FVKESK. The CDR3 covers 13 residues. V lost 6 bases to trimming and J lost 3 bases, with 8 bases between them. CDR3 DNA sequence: TGTGCCAGCAGAGGACAGTCTAATGAAAAACTGTTTTTT. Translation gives CASRGQSNEKLFF.

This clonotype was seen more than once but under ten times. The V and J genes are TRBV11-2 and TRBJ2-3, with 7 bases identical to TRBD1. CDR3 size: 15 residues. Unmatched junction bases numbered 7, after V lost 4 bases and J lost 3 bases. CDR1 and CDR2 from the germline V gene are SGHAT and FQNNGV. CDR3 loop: CASSSTGTDTDTQYF. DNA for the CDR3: TGTGCCAGCAGCTCCACCGGGACAGATACAGATACGCAGTATTTT.

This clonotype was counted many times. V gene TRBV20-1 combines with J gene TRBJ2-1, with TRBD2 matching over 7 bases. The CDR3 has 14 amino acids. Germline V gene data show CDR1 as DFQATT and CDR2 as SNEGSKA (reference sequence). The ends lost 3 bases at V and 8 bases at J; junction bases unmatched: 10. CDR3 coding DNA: TGCAGTGCTAGTAGCGCGGGAGTAGGTGATGAGCAGTTCTTC. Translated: CSASSAGVGDEQFF.

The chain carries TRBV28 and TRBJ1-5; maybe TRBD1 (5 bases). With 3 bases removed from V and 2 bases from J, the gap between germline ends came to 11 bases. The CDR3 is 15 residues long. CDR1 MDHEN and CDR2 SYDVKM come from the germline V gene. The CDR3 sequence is CASSFGGSGNQPQHF. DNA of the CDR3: TGTGCCAGCAGTTTTGGGGGGTCGGGCAATCAGCCCCAGCATTTT.

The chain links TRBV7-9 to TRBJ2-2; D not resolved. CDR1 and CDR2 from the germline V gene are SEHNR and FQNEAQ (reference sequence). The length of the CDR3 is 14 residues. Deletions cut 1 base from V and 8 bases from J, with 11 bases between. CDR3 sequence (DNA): TGTGCCAGCAGCTTAGATCTTTTTAGTGGGGAGCTGTTTTTT. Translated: CASSLDLFSGELFF.

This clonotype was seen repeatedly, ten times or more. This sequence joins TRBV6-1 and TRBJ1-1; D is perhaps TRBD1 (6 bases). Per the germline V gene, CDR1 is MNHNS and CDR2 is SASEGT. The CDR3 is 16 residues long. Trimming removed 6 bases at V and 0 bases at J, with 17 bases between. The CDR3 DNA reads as TGTGCCAGCAGAAGACAGGTTACGCTCATGAACACTGAAGCTTTCTTT. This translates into CASRRQVTLMNTEAFF.

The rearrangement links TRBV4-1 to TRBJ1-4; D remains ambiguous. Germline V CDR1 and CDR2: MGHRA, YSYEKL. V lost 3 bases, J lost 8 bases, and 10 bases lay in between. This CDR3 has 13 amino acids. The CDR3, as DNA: TGCGCCAGCAGCCAGGGGAGGCGAGAAAAACTGTTTTTT. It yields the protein CASSQGRREKLFF.

CDR3 region: CASSLERGSKETQYF. CDR3 sequence (DNA): TGTGCCAGCAGCTTAGAGAGGGGCAGTAAAGAGACCCAGTACTTC. The V call is TRBV7-3, the J call TRBJ2-5; either TRBD1 or TRBD2 may fit D (5 bases each). The CDR3 contains 15 residues. Trimming pared 2 bases from V and 3 bases from J, leaving 13 bases between. CDR1 is SGHTA, CDR2 FQGTGA, per germline.

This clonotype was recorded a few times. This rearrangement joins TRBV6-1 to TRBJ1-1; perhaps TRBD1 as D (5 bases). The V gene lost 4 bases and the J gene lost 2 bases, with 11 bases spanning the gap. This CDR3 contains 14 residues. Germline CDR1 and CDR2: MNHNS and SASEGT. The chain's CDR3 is CASSGGGSNTEAFF. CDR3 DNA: TGTGCCAGCAGTGGGGGGGGGTCTAACACTGAAGCTTTCTTT.

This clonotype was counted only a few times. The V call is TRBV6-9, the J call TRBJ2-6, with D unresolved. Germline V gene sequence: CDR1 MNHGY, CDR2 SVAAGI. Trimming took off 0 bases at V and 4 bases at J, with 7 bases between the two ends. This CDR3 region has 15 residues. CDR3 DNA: TGTGCCAGCAGTTATTCCCACCCAGGGGCCAACGTCCTGACTTTC. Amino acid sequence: CASSYSHPGANVLTF.

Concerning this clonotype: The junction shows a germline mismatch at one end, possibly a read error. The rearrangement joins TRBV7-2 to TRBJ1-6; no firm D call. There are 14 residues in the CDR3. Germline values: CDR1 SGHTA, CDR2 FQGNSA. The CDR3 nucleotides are TGTGCCGGCAGCTTAATAGAGGGTAATTCACCCCTCCACTTT. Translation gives CAGSLIEGNSPLHF.

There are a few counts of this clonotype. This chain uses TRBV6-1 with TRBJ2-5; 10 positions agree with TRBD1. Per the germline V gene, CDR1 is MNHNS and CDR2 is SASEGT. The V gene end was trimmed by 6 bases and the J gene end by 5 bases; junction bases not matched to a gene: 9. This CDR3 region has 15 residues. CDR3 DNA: TGTGCCAGCAGGGGGGACAGGGGAGGGTGGGAGACCCAGTACTTC. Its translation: CASRGDRGGWETQYF.

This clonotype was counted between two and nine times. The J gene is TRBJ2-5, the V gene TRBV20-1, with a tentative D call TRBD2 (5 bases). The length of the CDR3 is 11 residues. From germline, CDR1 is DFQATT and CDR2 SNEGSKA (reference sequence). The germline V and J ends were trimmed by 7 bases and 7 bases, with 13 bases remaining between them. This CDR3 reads CSVAEGVTQYF. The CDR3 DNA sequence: TGCAGTGTTGCTGAGGGTGTGACCCAGTACTTC.

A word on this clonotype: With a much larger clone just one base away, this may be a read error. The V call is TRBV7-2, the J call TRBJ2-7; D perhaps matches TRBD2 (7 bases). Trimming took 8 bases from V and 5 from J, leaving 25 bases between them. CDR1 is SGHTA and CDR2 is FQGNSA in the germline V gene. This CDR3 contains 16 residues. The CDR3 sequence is CASGRGVAARGDEQYF. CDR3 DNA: TGTGCCAGCGGCCGGGGGGTTGCGGCCAGGGGCGACGAGCAGTACTTC.

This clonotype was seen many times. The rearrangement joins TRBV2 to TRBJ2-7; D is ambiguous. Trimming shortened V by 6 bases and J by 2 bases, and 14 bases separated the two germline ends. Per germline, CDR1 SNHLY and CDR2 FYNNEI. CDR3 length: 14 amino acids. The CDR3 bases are TGTGCCAGCAGGGCCGACCGGTGGCCCTACGAGCAGTACTTC. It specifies CASRADRWPYEQYF.

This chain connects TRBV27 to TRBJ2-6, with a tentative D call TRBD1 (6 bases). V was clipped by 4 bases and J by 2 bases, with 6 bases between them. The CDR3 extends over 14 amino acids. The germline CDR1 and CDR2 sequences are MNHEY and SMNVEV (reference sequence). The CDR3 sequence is CASSWTAGANVLTF. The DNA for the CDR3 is TGTGCCAGCAGTTGGACAGCTGGGGCCAACGTCCTGACTTTC.